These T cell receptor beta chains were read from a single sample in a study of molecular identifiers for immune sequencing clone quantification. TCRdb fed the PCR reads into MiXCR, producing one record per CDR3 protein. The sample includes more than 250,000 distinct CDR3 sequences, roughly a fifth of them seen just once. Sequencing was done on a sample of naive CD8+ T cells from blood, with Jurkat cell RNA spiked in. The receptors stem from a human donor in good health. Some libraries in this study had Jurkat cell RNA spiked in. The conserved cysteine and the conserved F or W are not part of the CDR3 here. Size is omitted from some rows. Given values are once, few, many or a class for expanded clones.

CDR3: ASSQDRYQETQY
size: many
V: TRBV4-3
J: TRBJ2-5

CDR3: AWSNSPVLVGYEQY
size: many
V: TRBV30
J: TRBJ2-7

CDR3: ASSLSGTEYEQY
size: few
V: TRBV27
J: TRBJ2-7

CDR3: ASRKRGGPTDTQY
size: many
V: TRBV7-2
J: TRBJ2-3

CDR3: ASSPAASSGSTIY
size: few
V: TRBV11-2
J: TRBJ1-3

CDR3: ASPPLGGESTDTQY
size: many
V: TRBV6-2/TRBV6-3
J: TRBJ2-3

CDR3: ASSLETSKIGTDTQY
size: -
V: TRBV5-1
J: TRBJ2-3

CDR3: SARSGQVNQPQH
size: -
V: TRBV20-1
J: TRBJ1-5

CDR3: ASSGGGQIPPYEQY
size: many
V: TRBV5-5
J: TRBJ2-7

CDR3: ASTQGTEAF
size: few
V: TRBV7-9
J: TRBJ1-1

CDR3: ASSHFVGEKLF
size: -
V: TRBV6-6
J: TRBJ1-4

CDR3: ATHDGVLRQSNQPQH
size: -
V: TRBV15
J: TRBJ1-5

CDR3: ASSPKLGSGYTDTQY
size: many
V: TRBV7-2
J: TRBJ2-3

CDR3: AISGGQFYT
size: many
V: TRBV10-3
J: TRBJ1-2

CDR3: ASSALLAAIYEQY
size: -
V: TRBV19
J: TRBJ2-7

CDR3: ASSYSSGTGVANTGELF
size: many
V: TRBV6-2/TRBV6-3
J: TRBJ2-2

CDR3: ASSQTRDRGLDEQF
size: few
V: TRBV4-3
J: TRBJ2-1

CDR3: ASSWDRTSDTQY
size: many
V: TRBV2
J: TRBJ2-3

CDR3: ASSYVGAGEQY
size: many
V: TRBV6-6
J: TRBJ2-7

CDR3: ASSSGGSAYNEQF
size: many
V: TRBV5-1
J: TRBJ2-1

CDR3: ATSDFTSGSVDTQY
size: many
V: TRBV24-1
J: TRBJ2-3

CDR3: ASSIPRLNTEAF
size: few
V: TRBV19
J: TRBJ1-1

CDR3: SVERVRGVGSGIQETQY
size: many
V: TRBV29-1
J: TRBJ2-5

CDR3: ASSLPRNTDTQY
size: many
V: TRBV5-6
J: TRBJ2-3

CDR3: ASSAALGLASETQY
size: few
V: TRBV10-2
J: TRBJ2-5

CDR3: ASSQEWSGRALNEQF
size: few
V: TRBV4-2
J: TRBJ2-1

CDR3: ASSVDGGSLNEKLF
size: many
V: TRBV11-2
J: TRBJ1-4

CDR3: AIKAPGDSYEQY
size: once
V: TRBV10-3
J: TRBJ2-7

CDR3: ATSPEPGEANEKLF
size: many
V: TRBV15
J: TRBJ1-4

CDR3: SVEGAMEQF
size: few
V: TRBV29-1
J: TRBJ2-1

CDR3: ASSPPLDRIDNEQF
size: many
V: TRBV7-6
J: TRBJ2-1

CDR3: ATSPWGQGRTDTQY
size: few
V: TRBV12-3/TRBV12-4
J: TRBJ2-3

CDR3: ASSSQGPTDTQY
size: many
V: TRBV28
J: TRBJ2-3

CDR3: ASSQDSGVMGYEQY
size: many
V: TRBV4-3
J: TRBJ2-7

CDR3: ASSLDGEAGGLNTEAF
size: many
V: TRBV11-2
J: TRBJ1-1

CDR3: SVEGNEETQY
size: many
V: TRBV29-1
J: TRBJ2-5

CDR3: ASSQEVGANYGYT
size: -
V: TRBV4-1
J: TRBJ1-2

CDR3: ASSPQGLAGVLEQF
size: many
V: TRBV14
J: TRBJ2-1

CDR3: ASSGGGGRNEQF
size: many
V: TRBV6-5
J: TRBJ2-1

CDR3: ASSQHPGQGTYEQY
size: many
V: TRBV4-3
J: TRBJ2-7

CDR3: ASSPQGIRPSDTQY
size: -
V: TRBV6-2/TRBV6-3
J: TRBJ2-3

CDR3: ASSELGDTQEAQY
size: -
V: TRBV2
J: TRBJ2-5

CDR3: ASSYSGGADEQY
size: many
V: TRBV6-5
J: TRBJ2-7

CDR3: ASSFSLRDEQY
size: many
V: TRBV28
J: TRBJ2-7

CDR3: ASSPRRPGQGVYEQY
size: few
V: TRBV4-1
J: TRBJ2-7

CDR3: ASSLVGQRVPGANVLT
size: many
V: TRBV5-4
J: TRBJ2-6

CDR3: ASSPGRVGYGYT
size: many
V: TRBV7-9
J: TRBJ1-2

CDR3: ASSATSSFTDTQY
size: -
V: TRBV18
J: TRBJ2-3

CDR3: ASSSAGTGETQY
size: many
V: TRBV12-3/TRBV12-4
J: TRBJ2-5

CDR3: ASSLGRRTDEIEQY
size: -
V: TRBV7-9
J: TRBJ2-7

CDR3: ASSLVPYNEQY
size: many
V: TRBV7-8
J: TRBJ2-7

CDR3: ASSGGGGHEKLF
size: many
V: TRBV7-9
J: TRBJ1-4

CDR3: ASSQEELAGGYEQY
size: -
V: TRBV4-3
J: TRBJ2-7

CDR3: ASSQDGSEGAYGYT
size: -
V: TRBV4-3
J: TRBJ1-2

CDR3: ASSVEGDTGMNTEAF
size: many
V: TRBV9
J: TRBJ1-1